One and the same sample provided the 20 T cell receptor beta chains below, sequenced in a study of early T cells in non-severe SARS-CoV-2 infection (dated by TCRdb to 2020 to 2022). The library was built by means of 5' RACE. The listed sequencing device is NextSeq 500. TCRdb redid the processing of the public reads, applying fastp at Q25 and MiXCR, and retained in-frame beta chains. Entries that share a CDR3 protein sequence are merged under the most common genes and DNA. The sample records tens of thousands of distinct CDR3 sequences, around 5% of which are singletons. The ten most abundant clones make up around 3.4% of the sample. Sample: whole blood. The receptors originated from an adult who was a healthcare worker with PCR-confirmed SARS-CoV-2 infection or an uninfected control (not recorded which).

This clonotype was detected ten times or more. This chain's CDR3 is CASNKGWGNYEQYF. In nucleotides, the CDR3 is TGTGCCAGCAACAAGGGTTGGGGGAACTACGAGCAGTACTTC. This chain links TRBV6-2 or TRBV6-3 with TRBJ2-7, with D possibly being TRBD1 or TRBD2 (5 bases each). The CDR3 covers 14 residues. Germline CDR1 reads MNHEY; CDR2 reads SVGEGT. Between the trimmed V and J ends, which lost 7 bases and 3 bases, there was a span of 16 bases.

This clonotype was counted a few times. V gene TRBV20-1 combines with J gene TRBJ2-4; 11 bases map to TRBD2. The CDR3 has 16 residues. The junction had 9 bases not matched to a gene; V was cut back by 0 bases and J by 8 bases. Germline V CDR1 and CDR2: DFQATT, SNEGSKA (reference sequence). The CDR3 DNA follows: TGCAGTGCTAGAGATCCTCTAGCGGGAGGTTGGGACATTCAGTACTTC. Its protein is CSARDPLAGGWDIQYF.

The V gene is TRBV6-2 or TRBV6-3, the J gene TRBJ2-2; D is possibly TRBD1 (6 bases). This CDR3 region has 15 residues. V lost 4 bases and J 7 bases, leaving 16 bases between the germline ends. Germline values: CDR1 MNHEY, CDR2 SVGEGT. The CDR3 DNA is TGTGCCAGCAGTTGGATGAGACAGGCAGTCGGGGAGCTGTTTTTT. Translation: CASSWMRQAVGELFF.

This clonotype has only a few counts. The chain is built from TRBV20-1 and TRBJ2-1; D is unresolved. The CDR3 sequence is 13 residues long. V lost 4 bases and J 2 bases, leaving 9 bases between the germline ends. Per the germline V gene, CDR1 is DFQATT and CDR2 is SNEGSKA (reference sequence). The CDR3, as DNA: TGCAGTGCTAACGATGGGGCCTACAATGAGCAGTTCTTC. It is translated as CSANDGAYNEQFF.

This clonotype appeared a few times. The chain recombines TRBV11-3 with TRBJ1-5; no clear D. CDR3 size: 13 residues. Trimming pared 5 bases from V and 5 bases from J, leaving 10 bases between. Looked up from germline, CDR1 is SGHNT and CDR2 is YENEEA. In nucleotides, the CDR3 is TGTGCCAGCAGCACTAGCGGCGATCAGCCCCAGCATTTT. Translation: CASSTSGDQPQHF.

This clonotype was picked up many times. The chain uses TRBV7-8 and TRBJ2-2; no firm D call. V was pared by 1 base and J by 0 bases, with 9 bases between. The germline V gene has CDR1 SGHVS and CDR2 FQNEAQ. The CDR3 covers 16 residues. For the CDR3, the DNA is TGTGCCAGCAGCTTAGACAGCGCGACGAACACCGGGGAGCTGTTTTTT. Its protein is CASSLDSATNTGELFF.

This clonotype was seen many times. The rearrangement joins TRBV3-1 to TRBJ1-2; 7 nucleotides match TRBD1. The trim removed 4 bases at V and 7 bases at J, leaving 9 bases unmatched. Germline CDR1 and CDR2: LGHDT and YNNKEL (reference sequence). The CDR3 length is 14 residues. The CDR3 bases are TGTGCCAGCAGCCCTCGACAGGGCCGTGGTGGCTACACCTTC. This encodes CASSPRQGRGGYTF.

This clonotype is medium-sized (0.01 to 0.1%) in the sample. The rearrangement joins TRBV7-7 to TRBJ2-3; D is ambiguous. This CDR3 has 13 amino acids. The germline V and J ends were trimmed by 4 bases and 7 bases, with 12 bases remaining between them. The germline CDR1 and CDR2 sequences are SSHAT and FNYEAQ (reference sequence). In DNA, the CDR3 is TGTGCCAGCAGCTCTCAACTGGGGAATACGCAGTATTTT. This gives the protein CASSSQLGNTQYF.

The chain has TRBV7-9 and TRBJ2-3, with 8 bases aligning to TRBD1. This CDR3 region has 17 residues. Germline V gives CDR1 SEHNR, CDR2 FQNEAQ (reference sequence). Unmatched junction bases numbered 13, after V lost 5 bases and J lost 3 bases. DNA for the CDR3: TGTGCCAGCAGCCCGGGACAGGCCGCTTATATTACAGATACGCAGTATTTT. As protein: CASSPGQAAYITDTQYF.

Only a few counts were recorded for this clonotype. The chain is built from TRBV7-9 and TRBJ2-1; no firm D call. Trimming left V 1 base short and J 6 bases short, with 7 bases between. Per the germline V gene, CDR1 is SEHNR and CDR2 is FQNEAQ (reference sequence). This CDR3 is 13 amino acids long. The CDR3 coding sequence is TGTGCCAGCAGCTTAGTAGTGGTCAATGAGCAGTTCTTC. Translation gives CASSLVVVNEQFF.

This clonotype has more than one count but fewer than ten. This chain uses TRBV27 with TRBJ1-6; 7 bases fit TRBD1. CDR3 length: 16 amino acids. Germline CDR1 and CDR2: MNHEY and SMNVEV (reference sequence). V gave up 1 base and J gave up 7 bases; unmatched junction bases: 7. The CDR3 reads CASSLYPGQPNSPLHF. DNA for the CDR3: TGTGCCAGCAGTTTATATCCGGGACAGCCGAATTCACCCCTCCACTTT.

This clonotype was observed many times. V and J are TRBV6-2 or TRBV6-3 and TRBJ1-5; 11 bases align to TRBD1. The CDR3 is 15 amino acids. V lost 6 bases and J lost 3; bases outside the gene matches: 4. Looked up from germline, CDR1 is MNHEY and CDR2 is SVGEGT. The CDR3 coding sequence is TGTGCCAGCAGGGGGACAGGGGGTTACAATCAGCCCCAGCATTTT. This gives the protein CASRGTGGYNQPQHF.

This clonotype was detected a few times. J is TRBJ1-6 and V is TRBV28; D might be TRBD1 (5 bases). CDR1 is MDHEN and CDR2 is SYDVKM in the germline V gene. This CDR3 has 14 residues. Trimming took off 7 bases at V and 9 bases at J, with 16 bases between the two ends. The CDR3 DNA is TGTGCCAGCACCTTGGGGCCCAGGGCTTCACCCCTCCACTTT. It is translated as CASTLGPRASPLHF.

This chain uses TRBV6-6 with TRBJ2-6; the D call may be TRBD1 or TRBD2 (5 bases each). Germline V gives CDR1 MNHNY, CDR2 SVGAGI (reference sequence). This CDR3 contains 19 residues. The V end lost 4 bases, the J end lost 2 bases, and 21 bases lay between the germline ends. The chain's CDR3 is CASSSGPSRLEAGANVLTF. The CDR3 DNA reads as TGTGCCAGCAGTTCGGGACCATCCAGGCTGGAAGCTGGGGCCAACGTCCTGACTTTC.

The chain joins TRBV19 to TRBJ2-2; no clear D. V was cut by 7 bases and J by 0 bases, with 18 bases left in between. Germline V gene lookup returns CDR1 LNHDA and CDR2 SQIVND (reference sequence). The CDR3 totals 17 residues. The CDR3 sequence: CASMRPSQVANTGELFF. In DNA, the CDR3 is TGTGCCAGTATGCGCCCTTCCCAAGTGGCGAACACCGGGGAGCTGTTTTTT.

A few counts support this clonotype. The chain joins TRBV2 to TRBJ2-1; TRBD1 is a possible D gene (6 bases). V gave up 3 bases and J gave up 2 bases, with 8 bases separating them. This CDR3 has 14 amino acids. CDR1 and CDR2 from the germline V gene are SNHLY and FYNNEI. DNA for the CDR3: TGTGCCAGCAGTGATGGGGGCCCCTACAATGAGCAGTTCTTC. This sequence encodes CASSDGGPYNEQFF.

This clonotype was picked up a small number of times. One end of the junction fails to match germline, which may point to a read error. The chain joins TRBV29-1 to TRBJ2-5; D is perhaps TRBD1 (6 bases). This CDR3 is built from 14 residues. Germline V gene lookup returns CDR1 SQVTM and CDR2 ANQGSEA. DNA of the CDR3: TGCAGCGTAGAAGGATGGACAGCCCAAGAGACCCAGTACTTC. Its translation: CSVEGWTAQETQYF.

This clonotype was recorded many times. The gene calls are TRBV28 and TRBJ1-2; 8 positions agree with TRBD1. The V gene end was trimmed by 4 bases and the J gene end by 3 bases; junction bases not matched to a gene: 7. There are 15 residues in the CDR3. Germline loops: CDR1 MDHEN, CDR2 SYDVKM. CDR3 sequence: CASSSGTGQDYGYTF. DNA of the CDR3: TGTGCCAGCAGTTCCGGAACGGGACAGGACTATGGCTACACCTTC.

By share, this clonotype ranks as medium-sized. The chain recombines TRBV12-3 or TRBV12-4 with TRBJ2-1, with TRBD1 as a possible D gene (5 bases). This CDR3 has 15 amino acids. Trimming pared 8 bases from V and 7 bases from J, leaving 21 bases between. The CDR3 DNA reads as TGTGCCAGCGGTTCAGGGCTTGGGGTCCGAAATGAGCAGTTCTTC. Its protein is CASGSGLGVRNEQFF.

The chain couples TRBV3-1 to TRBJ2-7; TRBD1 matches 8 bases. CDR1 and CDR2 from the germline V gene are LGHDT and YNNKEL (reference sequence). V dropped 1 base and J dropped 4; count of bases not matched to a gene: 6. The CDR3 has 15 amino acids. The CDR3 DNA is TGTGCCAGCAGCCAAGCCGGGACAGGAACTTACGAGCAGTACTTC. Its translation: CASSQAGTGTYEQYF.